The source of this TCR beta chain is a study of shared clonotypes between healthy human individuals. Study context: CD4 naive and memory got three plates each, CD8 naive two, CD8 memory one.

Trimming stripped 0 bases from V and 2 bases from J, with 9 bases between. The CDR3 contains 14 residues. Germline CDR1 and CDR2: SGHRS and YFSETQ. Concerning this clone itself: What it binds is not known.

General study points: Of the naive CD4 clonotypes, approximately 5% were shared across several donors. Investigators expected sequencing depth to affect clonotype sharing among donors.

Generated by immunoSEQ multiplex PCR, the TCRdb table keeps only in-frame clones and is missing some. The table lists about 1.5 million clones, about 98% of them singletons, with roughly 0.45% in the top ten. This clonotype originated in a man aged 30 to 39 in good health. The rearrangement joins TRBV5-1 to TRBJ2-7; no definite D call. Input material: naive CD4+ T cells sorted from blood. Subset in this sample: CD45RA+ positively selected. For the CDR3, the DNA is TGCGCCAGCAGCTTGGTAGCAGATCCCTACGAGCAGTACTTC. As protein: CASSLVADPYEQYF.